This is a list of T cell receptor beta chains from one sample in a study of OX40 agonist ivuxolimab in advanced cancers. TCRdb's table, derived via immunoSEQ multiplex PCR, lists solely in-frame clones and lacks some. The sample lists 65,000 to 85,000 clones, around 86% occurring once. The sample was CD4+ or CD8+ T cells sorted from blood, taken in a trial of the OX40 agonist ivuxolimab. These receptors originate from an adult with an advanced solid tumor such as melanoma, head and neck, liver or kidney cancer. The CDR3 runs from the conserved cysteine through the conserved F or W. Fields, in order: J gene, clone size, V gene, D gene, CDR3 DNA, CDR3 protein. The D gene is left open where the match is weak. Size is stated for part of the rows, as once, few or many counts, or as a class when the clone is expanded.

TRBJ2-3,.,TRBV4-1,.,TGCGCCAGCAGCCATCGATCGGCGGGGGCTGGAACAGATACGCAGTATTTT,CASSHRSAGAGTDTQYF
TRBJ1-5,.,TRBV28,TRBD1,TGTGCCAGCAGTTTATCCCGGACAGGACTGGTTCAGCCCCAGCATTTT,CASSLSRTGLVQPQHF
TRBJ1-1,.,TRBV5-1,.,TGCGCCAGCAGCTTGGCCTCGACAGACACTGAAGCTTTCTTT,CASSLASTDTEAFF
TRBJ2-3,.,TRBV9,TRBD2,TGTGCCAGCAGCTATAGCGGGACCTCAGATACGCAGTATTTT,CASSYSGTSDTQYF
TRBJ2-7,once,TRBV7-2,.,TGTGCCAGCAGCTTTTGGACAGTCTCCTACGAGCAGTACTTC,CASSFWTVSYEQYF
TRBJ1-3,once,TRBV9,.,TGTGCCAGCAGCGCGTCCAACACCATATATTTT,CASSASNTIYF
TRBJ1-2,.,TRBV10-3,TRBD1,TGTGCCATCAGGAGGGACAGGGGCGGAGGCTACACCTTC,CAIRRDRGGGYTF
TRBJ2-7,.,TRBV2,.,TGTGCCAGCAGTGAAACCCGTGGCGAGCAGTACTTC,CASSETRGEQYF
TRBJ2-3,.,TRBV7-3,.,TGTGCCAGCAGCTTAACCGGCAGGAGCCCCACAGATACGCAGTATTTT,CASSLTGRSPTDTQYF
TRBJ1-1,.,TRBV5-5,.,TGTGCCAGCAGCTTGGTTATGGAAGTGGCTGAAGCTTTCTTT,CASSLVMEVAEAFF
TRBJ2-5,.,TRBV18,.,TGTGCCAGCTCACCCGACAGGTCCGGGGGAGAGACCCAGTACTTC,CASSPDRSGGETQYF
TRBJ2-1,.,TRBV27,.,TGTGCCAGCAGTTTAAAACTGACCAATGAGCAGTTCTTC,CASSLKLTNEQFF
TRBJ1-1,.,TRBV25-1,.,TGTGCCACCTACCGGACAGCCAAAGCTTTCTTT,CATYRTAKAFF
TRBJ2-5,.,TRBV5-1,.,TGCGCCAGCAGCATATCCGGGAACCAAGAGACCCAGTACTTC,CASSISGNQETQYF
TRBJ1-1,.,TRBV5-1,TRBD1,TGCGCCAGCAGCCGGAGGGGGCAGAACACTGAAGCTTTCTTT,CASSRRGQNTEAFF
TRBJ1-5,once,TRBV15,.,TGTGCCACCAGCAGAGGGGAGGGGCGCAACAATCAGCCCCAGCATTTT,CATSRGEGRNNQPQHF
TRBJ1-2,.,TRBV2,TRBD1,TGTGCCAGCAGGGGGACAGGGGGGGGCGGCTACACCTTC,CASRGTGGGGYTF
TRBJ1-6,.,TRBV7-9,.,TGTGCCAGCAGCTTAGGGCAGACCAATTCACCCCTCCACTTT,CASSLGQTNSPLHF
TRBJ1-2,few,TRBV9,TRBD1,TGTGCCAGCAGCGTAGATCCGACAGGGGGGGAGCGCTATGGCTACACCTTC,CASSVDPTGGERYGYTF
TRBJ1-5,.,TRBV6-5,.,TGTGCCAGCTCAAGCGCGACAGGTTCCCAGCATTTT,CASSSATGSQHF
TRBJ2-7,.,TRBV7-3,TRBD2,TGTGCCAGCAGCGTCGGGGGGGCCCCCTACGAGCAGTACTTC,CASSVGGAPYEQYF
TRBJ1-4,.,TRBV6-5,.,TGTGCCAGCAGTTACAATAGGGCAGAAGGTGAAAAACTGTTTTTT,CASSYNRAEGEKLFF